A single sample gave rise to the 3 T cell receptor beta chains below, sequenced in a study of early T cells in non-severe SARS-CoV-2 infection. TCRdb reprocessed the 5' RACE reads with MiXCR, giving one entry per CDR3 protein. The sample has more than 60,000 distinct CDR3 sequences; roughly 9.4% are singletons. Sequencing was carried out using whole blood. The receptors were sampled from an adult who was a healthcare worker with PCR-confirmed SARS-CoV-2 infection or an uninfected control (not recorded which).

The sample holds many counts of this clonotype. The CDR3 DNA reads TGTGCCACCAGCAGAGATTTACGTGGCTACACCTTC. Protein product: CATSRDLRGYTF. V usage is TRBV15 and J usage is TRBJ1-2, with no clear D. Germline lookup yields CDR1 LNHNV and CDR2 YYDKDF (reference sequence). The length of the CDR3 is 12 residues. Deletions cut 0 bases from V and 7 bases from J, with 6 bases between.

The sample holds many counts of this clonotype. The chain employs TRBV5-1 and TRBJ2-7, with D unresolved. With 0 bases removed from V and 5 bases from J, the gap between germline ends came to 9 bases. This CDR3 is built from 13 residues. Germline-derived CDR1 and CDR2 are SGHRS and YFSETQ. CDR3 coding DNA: TGCGCCAGCAGCTTGGATCCGGGCCACGAGCAGTACTTC. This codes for CASSLDPGHEQYF.

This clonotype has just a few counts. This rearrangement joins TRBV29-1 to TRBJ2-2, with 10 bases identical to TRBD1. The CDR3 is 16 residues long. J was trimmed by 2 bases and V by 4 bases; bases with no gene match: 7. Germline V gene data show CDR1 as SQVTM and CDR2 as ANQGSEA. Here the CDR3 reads CSVVSGQGLNTGELFF. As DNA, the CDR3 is TGCAGCGTTGTATCGGGACAGGGGTTAAACACCGGGGAGCTGTTTTTT.